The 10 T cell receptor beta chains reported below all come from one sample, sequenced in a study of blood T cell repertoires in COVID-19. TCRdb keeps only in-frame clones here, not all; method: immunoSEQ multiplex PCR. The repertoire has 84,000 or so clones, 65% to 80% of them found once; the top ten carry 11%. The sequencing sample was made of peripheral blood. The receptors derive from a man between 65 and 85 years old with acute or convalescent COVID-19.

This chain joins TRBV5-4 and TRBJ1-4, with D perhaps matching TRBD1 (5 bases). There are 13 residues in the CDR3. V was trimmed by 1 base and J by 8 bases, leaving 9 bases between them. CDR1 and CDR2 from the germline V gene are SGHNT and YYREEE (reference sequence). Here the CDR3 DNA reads TGTGCCAGCAGCTTGACAGGAGTGGAAAAACTGTTTTTT. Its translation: CASSLTGVEKLFF.

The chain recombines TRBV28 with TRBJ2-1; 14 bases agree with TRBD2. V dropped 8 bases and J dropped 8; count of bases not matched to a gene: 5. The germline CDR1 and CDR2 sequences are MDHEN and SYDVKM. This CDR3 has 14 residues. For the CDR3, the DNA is TGTGCCAGCGCGGGACTAGCGGGGGCGGATGAGCAGTTCTTC. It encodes CASAGLAGADEQFF.

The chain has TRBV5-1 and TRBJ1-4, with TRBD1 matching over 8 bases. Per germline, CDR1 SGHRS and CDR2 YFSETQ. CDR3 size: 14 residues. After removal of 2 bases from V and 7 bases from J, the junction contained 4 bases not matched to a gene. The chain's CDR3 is CASSFGTGGEKLFF. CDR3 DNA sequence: TGCGCCAGCAGCTTTGGGACAGGTGGTGAAAAACTGTTTTTT.

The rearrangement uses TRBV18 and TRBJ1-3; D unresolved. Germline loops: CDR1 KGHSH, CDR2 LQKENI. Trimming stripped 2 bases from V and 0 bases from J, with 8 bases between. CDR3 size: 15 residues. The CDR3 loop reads CASSPTQDSGNTIYF. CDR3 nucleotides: TGTGCCAGCTCACCAACCCAGGACTCTGGAAACACCATATATTTT.

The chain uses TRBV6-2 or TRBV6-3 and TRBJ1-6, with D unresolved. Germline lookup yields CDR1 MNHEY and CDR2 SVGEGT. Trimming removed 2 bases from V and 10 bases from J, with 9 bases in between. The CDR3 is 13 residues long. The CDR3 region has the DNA TGTGCCAGCAGTTACCTGGGAGGGTCACCCCTCCACTTT. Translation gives CASSYLGGSPLHF.

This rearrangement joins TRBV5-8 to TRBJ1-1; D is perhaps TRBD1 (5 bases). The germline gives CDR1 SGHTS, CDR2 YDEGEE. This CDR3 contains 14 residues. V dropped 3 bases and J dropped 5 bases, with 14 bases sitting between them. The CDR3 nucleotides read TGTGCCAGCAGCTCAGGGACTTTCGGGACTGAAGCTTTCTTT. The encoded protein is CASSSGTFGTEAFF.

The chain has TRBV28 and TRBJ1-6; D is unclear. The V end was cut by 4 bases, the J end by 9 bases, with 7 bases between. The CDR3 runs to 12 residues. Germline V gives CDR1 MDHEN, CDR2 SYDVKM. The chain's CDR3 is CASSSRSSPLHF. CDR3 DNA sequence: TGTGCCAGCAGTTCGAGGAGTTCACCCCTCCACTTT.

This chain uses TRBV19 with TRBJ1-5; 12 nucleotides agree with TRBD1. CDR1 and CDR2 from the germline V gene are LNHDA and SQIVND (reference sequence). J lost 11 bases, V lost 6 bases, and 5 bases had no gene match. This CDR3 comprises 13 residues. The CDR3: CASSGTGGTTQHF. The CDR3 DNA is TGTGCCAGTAGCGGGACAGGGGGCACGACCCAGCATTTT.

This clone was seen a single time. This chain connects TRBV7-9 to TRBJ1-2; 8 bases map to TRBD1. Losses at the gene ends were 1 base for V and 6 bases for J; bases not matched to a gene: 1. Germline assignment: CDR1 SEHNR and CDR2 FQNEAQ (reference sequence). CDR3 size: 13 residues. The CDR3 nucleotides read TGTGCCAGCAGCTTAGAGACAGGGGATGGCTACACCTTC. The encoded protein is CASSLETGDGYTF.

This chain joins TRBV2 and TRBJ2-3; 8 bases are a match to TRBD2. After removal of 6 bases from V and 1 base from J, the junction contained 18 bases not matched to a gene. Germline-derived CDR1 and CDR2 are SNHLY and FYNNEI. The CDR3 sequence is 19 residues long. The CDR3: CASRRDPGLVISGTDTQYF. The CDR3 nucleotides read TGTGCCAGCAGGCGGGATCCGGGACTAGTGATTTCGGGCACAGATACGCAGTATTTT.